This is a list of T cell receptor beta chains from one sample in a study of CD8+ T cells in alopecia areata. The table came from immunoSEQ multiplex PCR; TCRdb's copy has only in-frame clones and leaves some out. The table shows a few hundred thousand clones, with 67% occurring only once. The material sequenced was CD4+ T cells sorted from blood, taken at week 0. Receptors originate from a human donor with alopecia areata. Each CDR3 is given without its conserved first and last residue. Each record gives: J gene, V gene, CDR3 protein.

j_gene: TRBJ2-2
v_gene: TRBV7-3
CDR3aa: ASSRSVSTGELF

j_gene: TRBJ1-6
v_gene: TRBV25-1
CDR3aa: ASSAGGQISPLH

j_gene: TRBJ1-2
v_gene: TRBV30
CDR3aa: AWSGDREVGGYGYT

j_gene: TRBJ1-5
v_gene: TRBV18
CDR3aa: ASSPSWDRMSNQPQH

j_gene: TRBJ2-6
v_gene: TRBV10-2
CDR3aa: ASSDPGSGANVLT

j_gene: TRBJ2-7
v_gene: TRBV30
CDR3aa: AWSLRVTGGGYEQY

j_gene: TRBJ2-1
v_gene: TRBV9
CDR3aa: ASSVRTDSYNEQF

j_gene: TRBJ1-2
v_gene: TRBV29-1
CDR3aa: SVKVLANSYGYT

j_gene: TRBJ2-2
v_gene: TRBV7-9
CDR3aa: ASSPNTGELF

j_gene: TRBJ1-5
v_gene: TRBV4-3
CDR3aa: ASSQDLQPDQPQH

j_gene: TRBJ2-5
v_gene: TRBV27
CDR3aa: ASSSGGIKNTQY

j_gene: TRBJ2-7
v_gene: TRBV29-1
CDR3aa: SVVGSDEQY

j_gene: TRBJ2-3
v_gene: TRBV5-4
CDR3aa: ASSFGGLQDTQY

j_gene: TRBJ2-5
v_gene: TRBV29-1
CDR3aa: SVEAYQETQY

j_gene: TRBJ2-7
v_gene: TRBV27
CDR3aa: ASSNGQRTYEQY

j_gene: TRBJ2-7
v_gene: TRBV6-5
CDR3aa: ASSYSGDSYEQY

j_gene: TRBJ2-1
v_gene: TRBV29-1
CDR3aa: SGSGGTYNEQF

j_gene: TRBJ2-1
v_gene: TRBV5-1
CDR3aa: ASSVDLNEQF

j_gene: TRBJ2-2
v_gene: TRBV7-9
CDR3aa: ASSLFSPGELF

j_gene: TRBJ2-7
v_gene: TRBV19
CDR3aa: ASSISGDSYEQY

j_gene: TRBJ1-5
v_gene: TRBV30
CDR3aa: AWSAASSNQPQH

j_gene: TRBJ2-7
v_gene: TRBV7-2
CDR3aa: ASSARTSGVYEQY

j_gene: TRBJ2-6
v_gene: TRBV29-1
CDR3aa: SVDSGQGSSGANVLT

j_gene: TRBJ1-6
v_gene: TRBV30
CDR3aa: AWSQPGQGSPLH

j_gene: TRBJ1-6
v_gene: TRBV30
CDR3aa: AWSVPGQTYNSPLH

j_gene: TRBJ2-7
v_gene: TRBV5-1
CDR3aa: ASSLLPDAPLQY

j_gene: TRBJ1-2
v_gene: TRBV2
CDR3aa: ASSGQGNYGYT

j_gene: TRBJ1-2
v_gene: TRBV5-1
CDR3aa: ASSLAGDYGYT

j_gene: TRBJ2-5
v_gene: TRBV11-2
CDR3aa: ASSLGAGGSETQY

j_gene: TRBJ2-6
v_gene: TRBV4-3
CDR3aa: ASSQEAPRGGNGANVLT

j_gene: TRBJ2-2
v_gene: TRBV29-1
CDR3aa: SGTGGRGGELF

j_gene: TRBJ2-5
v_gene: TRBV7-2
CDR3aa: ASSLVGWGLQETQY

j_gene: TRBJ2-3
v_gene: TRBV7-8
CDR3aa: ASRVQPGYTDTQY

j_gene: TRBJ1-1
v_gene: TRBV19
CDR3aa: ASSVQGIGTEAF

j_gene: TRBJ2-3
v_gene: TRBV6-1
CDR3aa: ASSYRGPDTDTQY

j_gene: TRBJ2-3
v_gene: TRBV30
CDR3aa: AWSQGDNTDTQY

j_gene: TRBJ2-3
v_gene: TRBV27
CDR3aa: ASRKTKRGAYTDTQY

j_gene: TRBJ1-5
v_gene: TRBV29-1
CDR3aa: SATLQGDQPQH

j_gene: TRBJ1-2
v_gene: TRBV5-1
CDR3aa: ASSPEGRDSLSRGYT

j_gene: TRBJ2-7
v_gene: TRBV5-6
CDR3aa: ASSLVDREGEQY

j_gene: TRBJ2-3
v_gene: TRBV7-2
CDR3aa: ASSSGPSSTDTQY

j_gene: TRBJ1-2
v_gene: TRBV5-1
CDR3aa: ASSLRDRGAYGYT

j_gene: TRBJ2-3
v_gene: TRBV6-1
CDR3aa: ASSVSHTDTQY

j_gene: TRBJ2-5
v_gene: TRBV5-6
CDR3aa: ASSFRNQETQY